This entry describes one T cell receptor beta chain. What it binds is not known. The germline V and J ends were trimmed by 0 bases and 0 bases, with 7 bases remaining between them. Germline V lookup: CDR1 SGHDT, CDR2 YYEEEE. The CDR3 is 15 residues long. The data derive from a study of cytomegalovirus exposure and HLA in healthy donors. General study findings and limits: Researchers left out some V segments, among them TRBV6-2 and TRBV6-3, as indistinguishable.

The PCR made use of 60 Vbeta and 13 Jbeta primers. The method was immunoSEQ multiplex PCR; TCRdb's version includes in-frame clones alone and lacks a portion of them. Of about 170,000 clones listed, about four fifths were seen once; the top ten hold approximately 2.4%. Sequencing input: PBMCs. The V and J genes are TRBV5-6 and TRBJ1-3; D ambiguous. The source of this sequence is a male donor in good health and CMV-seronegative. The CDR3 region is CASSLGHNSGNTIYF. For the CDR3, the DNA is TGTGCCAGCAGCTTGGGGCACAACTCTGGAAACACCATATATTTT.